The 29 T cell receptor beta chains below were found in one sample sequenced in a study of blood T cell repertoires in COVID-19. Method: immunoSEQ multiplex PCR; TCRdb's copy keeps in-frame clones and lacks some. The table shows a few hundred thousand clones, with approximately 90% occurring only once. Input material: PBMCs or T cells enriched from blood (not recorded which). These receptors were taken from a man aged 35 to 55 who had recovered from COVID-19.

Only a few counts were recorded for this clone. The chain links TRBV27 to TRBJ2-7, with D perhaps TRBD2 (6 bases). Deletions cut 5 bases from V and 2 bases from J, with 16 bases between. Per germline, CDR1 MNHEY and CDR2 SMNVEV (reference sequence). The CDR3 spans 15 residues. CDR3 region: CASSPSLSGAYEQYF. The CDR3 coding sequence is TGTGCCAGCAGTCCCTCGCTTAGCGGCGCCTACGAGCAGTACTTC.

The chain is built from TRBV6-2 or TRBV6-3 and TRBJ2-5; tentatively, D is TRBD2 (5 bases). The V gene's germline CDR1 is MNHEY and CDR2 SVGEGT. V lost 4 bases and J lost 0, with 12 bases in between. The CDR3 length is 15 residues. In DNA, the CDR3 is TGTGCCAGCAGTTCCATCCGGCGGGACCAAGAGACCCAGTACTTC. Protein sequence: CASSSIRRDQETQYF.

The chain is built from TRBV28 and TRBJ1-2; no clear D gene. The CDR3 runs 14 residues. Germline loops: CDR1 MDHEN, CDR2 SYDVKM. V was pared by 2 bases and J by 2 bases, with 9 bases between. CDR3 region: CASSLTGVNYGYTF. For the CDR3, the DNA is TGTGCCAGCAGTTTAACCGGGGTAAACTATGGCTACACCTTC.

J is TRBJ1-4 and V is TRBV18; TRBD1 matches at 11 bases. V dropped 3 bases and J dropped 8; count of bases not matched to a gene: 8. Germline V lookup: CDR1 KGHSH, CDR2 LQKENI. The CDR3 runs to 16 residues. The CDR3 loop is CASSPGQGDLSEKLFF. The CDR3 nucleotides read TGTGCCAGCTCACCGGGACAGGGGGACCTCAGCGAAAAACTGTTTTTT.

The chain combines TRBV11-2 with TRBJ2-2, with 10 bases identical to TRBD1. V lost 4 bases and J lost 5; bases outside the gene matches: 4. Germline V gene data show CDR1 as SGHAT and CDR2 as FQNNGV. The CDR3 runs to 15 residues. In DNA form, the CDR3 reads TGTGCCAGCAGCTGGGGGACAGGGGTTACCGGGGAGCTGTTTTTT. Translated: CASSWGTGVTGELFF.

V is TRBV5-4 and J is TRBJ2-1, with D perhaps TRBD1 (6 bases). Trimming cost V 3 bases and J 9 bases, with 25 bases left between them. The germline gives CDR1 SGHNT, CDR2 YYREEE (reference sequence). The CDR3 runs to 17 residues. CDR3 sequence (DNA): TGTGCCAGCAGCTCCGGGAAATTGCCAGGGGTGAATTTTGAGCAGTTCTTC. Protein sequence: CASSSGKLPGVNFEQFF.

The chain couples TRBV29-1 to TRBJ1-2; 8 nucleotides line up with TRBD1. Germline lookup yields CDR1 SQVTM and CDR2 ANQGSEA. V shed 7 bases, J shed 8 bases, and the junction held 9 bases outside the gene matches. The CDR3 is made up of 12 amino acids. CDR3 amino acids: CSGDRGREGYTF. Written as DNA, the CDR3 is TGCAGCGGAGACAGGGGAAGAGAAGGCTACACCTTC.

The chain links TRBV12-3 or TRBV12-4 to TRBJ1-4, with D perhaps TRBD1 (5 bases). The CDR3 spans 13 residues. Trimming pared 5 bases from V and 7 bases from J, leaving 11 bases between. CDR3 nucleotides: TGTGCCAGCAGTACGGGGGATCCTGAAAAACTGTTTTTT. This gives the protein CASSTGDPEKLFF.

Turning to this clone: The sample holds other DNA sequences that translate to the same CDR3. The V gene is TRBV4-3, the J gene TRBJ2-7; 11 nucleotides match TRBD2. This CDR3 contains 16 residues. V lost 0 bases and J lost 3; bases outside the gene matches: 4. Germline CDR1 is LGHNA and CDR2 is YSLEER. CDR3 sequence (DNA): TGCGCCAGCAGCCAAGACCGACTAGCGGGAAACTACGAGCAGTACTTC. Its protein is CASSQDRLAGNYEQYF.

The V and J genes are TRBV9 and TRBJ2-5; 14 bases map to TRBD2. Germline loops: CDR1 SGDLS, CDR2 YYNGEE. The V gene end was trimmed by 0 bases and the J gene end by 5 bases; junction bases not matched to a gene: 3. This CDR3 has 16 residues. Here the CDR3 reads CASSVAGLAGDETQYF. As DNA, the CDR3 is TGTGCCAGCAGCGTAGCGGGACTAGCGGGAGATGAGACCCAGTACTTC.

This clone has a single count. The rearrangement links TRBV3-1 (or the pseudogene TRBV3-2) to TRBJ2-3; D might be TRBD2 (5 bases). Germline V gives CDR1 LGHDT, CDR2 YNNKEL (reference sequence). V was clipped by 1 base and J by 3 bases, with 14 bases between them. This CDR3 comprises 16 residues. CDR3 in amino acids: CASSQVARFPTDTQYF. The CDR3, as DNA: TGTGCCAGCAGCCAAGTAGCGAGGTTTCCTACAGATACGCAGTATTTT.

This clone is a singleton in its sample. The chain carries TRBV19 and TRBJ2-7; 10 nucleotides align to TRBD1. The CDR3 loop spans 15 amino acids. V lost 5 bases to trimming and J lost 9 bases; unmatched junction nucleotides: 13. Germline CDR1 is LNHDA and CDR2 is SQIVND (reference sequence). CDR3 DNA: TGTGCCAGTAGTCCAGGGACAGGGGAAAGTCGGGGGCAGTACTTC. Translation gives CASSPGTGESRGQYF.

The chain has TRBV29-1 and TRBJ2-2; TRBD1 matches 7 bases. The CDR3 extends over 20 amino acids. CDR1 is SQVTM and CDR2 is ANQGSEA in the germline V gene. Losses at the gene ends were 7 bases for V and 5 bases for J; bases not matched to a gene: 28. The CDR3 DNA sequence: TGCAGCGCCAGGACAGGCGGTCCGACCGGAGTTCGACTACCTACCGGGGAGCTGTTTTTT. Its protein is CSARTGGPTGVRLPTGELFF.

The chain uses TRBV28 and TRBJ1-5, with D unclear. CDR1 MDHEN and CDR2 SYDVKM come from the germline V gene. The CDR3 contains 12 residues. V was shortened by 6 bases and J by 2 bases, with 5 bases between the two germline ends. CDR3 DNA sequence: TGTGCCAGCAGAGAGGGCAATCAGCCCCAGCATTTT. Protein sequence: CASREGNQPQHF.

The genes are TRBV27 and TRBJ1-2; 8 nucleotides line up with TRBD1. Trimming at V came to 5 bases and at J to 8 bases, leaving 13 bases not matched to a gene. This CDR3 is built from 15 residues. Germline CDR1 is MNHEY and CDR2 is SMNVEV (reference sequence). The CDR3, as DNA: TGTGCCAGCAGTCCCGGGACAGGCGGTCTGGGGGGCTACACCTTC. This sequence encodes CASSPGTGGLGGYTF.

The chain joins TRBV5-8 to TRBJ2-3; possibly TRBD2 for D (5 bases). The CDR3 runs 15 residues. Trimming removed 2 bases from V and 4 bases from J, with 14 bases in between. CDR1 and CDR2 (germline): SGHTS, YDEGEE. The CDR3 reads CASSFNGVRADTQYF. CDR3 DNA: TGTGCCAGCAGCTTTAACGGGGTGAGGGCAGATACGCAGTATTTT.

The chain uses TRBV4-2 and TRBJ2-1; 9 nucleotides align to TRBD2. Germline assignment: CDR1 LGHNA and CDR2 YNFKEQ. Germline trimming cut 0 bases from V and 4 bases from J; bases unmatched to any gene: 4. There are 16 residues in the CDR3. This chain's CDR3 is CASSQDELAGYNEQFF. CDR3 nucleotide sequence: TGTGCCAGCAGCCAAGACGAGCTAGCGGGATACAATGAGCAGTTCTTC.

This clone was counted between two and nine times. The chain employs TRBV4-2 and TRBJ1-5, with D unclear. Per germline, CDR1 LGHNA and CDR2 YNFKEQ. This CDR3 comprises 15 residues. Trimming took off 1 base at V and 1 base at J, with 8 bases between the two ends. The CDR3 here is CASSQVVRSNQPQHF. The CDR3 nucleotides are TGTGCCAGCAGCCAAGTTGTCAGGAGCAATCAGCCCCAGCATTTT.

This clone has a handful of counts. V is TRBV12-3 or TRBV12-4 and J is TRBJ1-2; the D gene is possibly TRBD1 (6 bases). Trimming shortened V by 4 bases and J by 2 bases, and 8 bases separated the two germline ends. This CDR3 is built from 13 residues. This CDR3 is CASSSQGNYGYTF. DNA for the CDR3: TGTGCCAGCAGTTCTCAGGGGAACTATGGCTACACCTTC.

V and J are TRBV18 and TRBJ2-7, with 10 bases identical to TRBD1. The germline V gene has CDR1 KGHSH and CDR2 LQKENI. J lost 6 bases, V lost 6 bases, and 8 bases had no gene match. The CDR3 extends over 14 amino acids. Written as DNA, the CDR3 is TGTGCCAGCTCCTCCGGGACAGGGGAAACCGAGCAGTACTTC. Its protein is CASSSGTGETEQYF.

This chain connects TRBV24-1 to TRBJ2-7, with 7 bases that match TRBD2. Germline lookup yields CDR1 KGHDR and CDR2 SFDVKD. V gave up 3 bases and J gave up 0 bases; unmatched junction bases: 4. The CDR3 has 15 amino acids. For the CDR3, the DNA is TGTGCCACCAGTGATCCAGCGGGGAGCTCCTACGAGCAGTACTTC. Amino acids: CATSDPAGSSYEQYF.

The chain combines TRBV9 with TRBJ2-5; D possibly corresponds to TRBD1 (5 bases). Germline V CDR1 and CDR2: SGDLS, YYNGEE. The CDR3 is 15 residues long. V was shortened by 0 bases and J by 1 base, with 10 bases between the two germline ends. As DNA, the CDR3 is TGTGCCAGCAGCGTAGGGTCAGGGTTCCAAGAGACCCAGTACTTC. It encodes CASSVGSGFQETQYF.

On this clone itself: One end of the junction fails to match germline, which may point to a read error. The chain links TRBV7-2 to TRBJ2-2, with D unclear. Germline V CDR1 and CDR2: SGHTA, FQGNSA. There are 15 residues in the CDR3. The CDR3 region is CASSFGPTNPGELFF. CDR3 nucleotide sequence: TGTGCCAGCAGCTTCGGTCCCACGAACCCCGGGGAGCTGTTTTTT.

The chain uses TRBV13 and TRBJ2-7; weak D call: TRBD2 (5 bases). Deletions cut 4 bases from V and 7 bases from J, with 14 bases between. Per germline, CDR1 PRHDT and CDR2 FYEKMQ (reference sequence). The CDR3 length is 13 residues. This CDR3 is CASSSFRGEEQYF. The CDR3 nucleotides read TGTGCCAGCAGCTCCTTTCGGGGTGAGGAGCAGTACTTC.

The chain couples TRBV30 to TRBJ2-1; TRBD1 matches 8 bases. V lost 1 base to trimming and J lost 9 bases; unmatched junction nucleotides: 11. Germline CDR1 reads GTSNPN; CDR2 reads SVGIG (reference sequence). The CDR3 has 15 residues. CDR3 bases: TGTGCCTGGAGTGATACCCGGCTGACAGGGGCTGAGCAGTTCTTC. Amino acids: CAWSDTRLTGAEQFF.

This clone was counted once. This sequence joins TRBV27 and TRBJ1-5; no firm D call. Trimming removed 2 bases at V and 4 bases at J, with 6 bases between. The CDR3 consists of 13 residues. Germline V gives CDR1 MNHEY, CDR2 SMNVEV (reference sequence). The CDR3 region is CASSLGDNQPQHF. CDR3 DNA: TGTGCCAGCAGTTTAGGAGATAATCAGCCCCAGCATTTT.

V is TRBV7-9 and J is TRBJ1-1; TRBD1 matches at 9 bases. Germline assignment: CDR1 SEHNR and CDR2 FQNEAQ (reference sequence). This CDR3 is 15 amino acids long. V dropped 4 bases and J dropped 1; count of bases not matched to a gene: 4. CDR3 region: CASSSTGGRNTEAFF. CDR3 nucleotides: TGTGCCAGCAGCTCGACAGGGGGTAGGAACACTGAAGCTTTCTTT.

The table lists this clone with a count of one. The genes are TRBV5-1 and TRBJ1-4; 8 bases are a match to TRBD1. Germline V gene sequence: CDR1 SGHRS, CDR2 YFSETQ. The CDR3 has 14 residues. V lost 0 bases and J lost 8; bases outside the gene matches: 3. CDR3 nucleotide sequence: TGCGCCAGCAGCTTGGGACAGGGGAGGGAAAAACTGTTTTTT. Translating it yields CASSLGQGREKLFF.

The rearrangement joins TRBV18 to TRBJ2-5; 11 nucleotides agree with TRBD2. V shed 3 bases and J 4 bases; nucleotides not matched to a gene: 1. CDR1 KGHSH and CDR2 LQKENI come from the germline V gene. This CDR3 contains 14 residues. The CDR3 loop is CASSPGTSGETQYF. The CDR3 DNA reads TGTGCCAGCTCACCTGGGACTAGCGGAGAGACCCAGTACTTC. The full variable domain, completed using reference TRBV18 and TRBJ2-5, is NAGVMQNPRHLVRRRGQEARLRCSPMKGHSHVYWYRQLPEEGLKFMVYLQKENIIDESGMPKERFSAEFPKEGPSILRIQQVVRGDSAAYFCASSPGTSGETQYFGPGTRLLVL.